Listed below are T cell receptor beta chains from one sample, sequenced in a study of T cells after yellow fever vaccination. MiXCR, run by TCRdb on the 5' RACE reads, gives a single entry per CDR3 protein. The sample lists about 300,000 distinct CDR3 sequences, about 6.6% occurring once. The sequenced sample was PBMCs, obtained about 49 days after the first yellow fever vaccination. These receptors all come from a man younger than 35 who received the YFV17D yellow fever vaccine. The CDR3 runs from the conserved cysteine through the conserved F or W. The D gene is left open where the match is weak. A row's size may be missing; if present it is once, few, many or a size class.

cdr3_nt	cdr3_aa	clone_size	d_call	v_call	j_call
TGTGCCATTTTGGGGGGACCAACCCTAGGCTACACCTTC	CAILGGPTLGYTF	few	NA	TRBV10-3	TRBJ1-2
TGTGCCAGCGGGTATAGACCCCTCCACTTT	CASGYRPLHF	NA	NA	TRBV12-3/TRBV12-4	TRBJ1-6
TGCGCCAGCAGCCAGGCCGAGGGTTGGAGCTACACCTTC	CASSQAEGWSYTF	few	NA	TRBV4-3	TRBJ1-2
TGTGCCAGTAGTTTCCGACAGGGGAGAACAGATACGCAGTATTTT	CASSFRQGRTDTQYF	many	TRBD1	TRBV19	TRBJ2-3
TGTGCCAGCAGCCAGATCCCCTCCAGTAACTATGGCTACACCTTC	CASSQIPSSNYGYTF	NA	NA	TRBV12-3/TRBV12-4	TRBJ1-2
TGTGCCTGGGTACACGGGGGGGGGCCTCTGGATACGCAGTATTTT	CAWVHGGGPLDTQYF	NA	TRBD2	TRBV30	TRBJ2-3
TGCAGCGTTTCCGCCAGGCCCAATCAGCCCCAGCATTTT	CSVSARPNQPQHF	many	NA	TRBV29-1	TRBJ1-5
TGTGCCAGCAGCCCCAGCCCAAGCGACAGTTACGAGCAGTACTTC	CASSPSPSDSYEQYF	many	NA	TRBV5-4	TRBJ2-7
TGTGCCAGCACCGTATTGACAGGGCCCTATGGCTACACCTTC	CASTVLTGPYGYTF	many	TRBD1	TRBV12-3/TRBV12-4	TRBJ1-2
TGTGCCATCTCCCCCACAGAAGTCTACGAGCAGTACTTC	CAISPTEVYEQYF	NA	NA	TRBV6-2/TRBV6-3	TRBJ2-7
TGTGCCAGCAGTTCCGGAGTAGGAAAGGGATGGGTGAACACTGAAGCTTTCTTT	CASSSGVGKGWVNTEAFF	NA	NA	TRBV11-1	TRBJ1-1
TGCAGTGCTCTCCCGGCGGAAGCGGGGGATTCAGAGACCCAGTACTTC	CSALPAEAGDSETQYF	few	TRBD2	TRBV20-1	TRBJ2-5
TGTGCCAGCAGCCTCGCCGGGTGGGATACGCAGTATTTT	CASSLAGWDTQYF	NA	NA	TRBV3-1	TRBJ2-3
TGCAGCGTTGGGACAGGGAAAGGCACAGATACGCAGTATTTT	CSVGTGKGTDTQYF	few	TRBD1	TRBV29-1	TRBJ2-3
TGCGCCAGCAGCTTGGCCTCGAGGTCATTCTGGTTCTTC	CASSLASRSFWFF	NA	NA	TRBV5-1	TRBJ2-1
TGTGCCAGTAGTATACAGGAGACAGGGGGCAACACCGGGGAGCTGTTTTTT	CASSIQETGGNTGELFF	NA	TRBD1	TRBV19	TRBJ2-2
TGTGCCAGCTCAGGGACAGGGACTGTGAACACTGAAGCTTTCTTT	CASSGTGTVNTEAFF	NA	TRBD1	TRBV18	TRBJ1-1
TGCGCCAGCAGCTTCTCGGGGGACCTGTACACAGATGCGCAGTATTTT	CASSFSGDLYTDAQYF	NA	NA	TRBV5-1	TRBJ2-3
TGTGCCAGCAGCTTAGGGATAGGGGGTTATTCACCCCTCCACTTT	CASSLGIGGYSPLHF	few	NA	TRBV7-9	TRBJ1-6
TGTGCCAGCAGCAGGCAGAAAGAGACCCAGTACTTC	CASSRQKETQYF	few	NA	TRBV12-3/TRBV12-4	TRBJ2-5
TGTGCCAGCAGCTTAGCCGTCGGGGAGCTGTTTTTT	CASSLAVGELFF	many	NA	TRBV7-3	TRBJ2-2
TGTGCCTCGCTGGGACTAGCGAACCTCAACACCGGGGAGCTGTTTTTT	CASLGLANLNTGELFF	few	TRBD2	TRBV6-2/TRBV6-3	TRBJ2-2
TGTGCCAGCAGTGAGAAGGACAGGGTCCAAGAGACCCAGTACTTC	CASSEKDRVQETQYF	NA	TRBD1	TRBV6-1	TRBJ2-5
TGTGCCACCAGCAGTCCCTCCGGCTCCTATAATTCACCCCTCCACTTT	CATSSPSGSYNSPLHF	few	NA	TRBV15	TRBJ1-6
TGTACCAGCAGCTTAAAGAGGGGGAGCTCCTACGAGCAGTACTTC	CTSSLKRGSSYEQYF	NA	NA	TRBV7-6	TRBJ2-7
TGCAGTGCTTTCCTAGCGGGGGGGCTGGATACGCAGTATTTT	CSAFLAGGLDTQYF	many	TRBD2	TRBV20-1	TRBJ2-3
TGCAGTGCTAGTCAAGACAGCTATAGCAATCAGCCCCAGCATTTT	CSASQDSYSNQPQHF	few	NA	TRBV20-1	TRBJ1-5
TGTGCCAGCAGTTCTCAGGGGGAGCCCCAGCATTTT	CASSSQGEPQHF	few	TRBD1	TRBV28	TRBJ1-5
TGCAGTGCTTCCTGGACTAAAGGAAAGTTCTTC	CSASWTKGKFF	NA	NA	TRBV20-1	TRBJ2-1
TGTGCCTGGGGGAGTCTGGAGACCCAGTACTTC	CAWGSLETQYF	few	NA	TRBV30	TRBJ2-5
TGTGCCAGCAGCTGGATCGGCGGACTAGCGGGATACAATGAGCAGTTCTTC	CASSWIGGLAGYNEQFF	few	TRBD2	TRBV5-4	TRBJ2-1
TGTGCCAGCAGTTCTCAGGGGTCCGGGGAGCTGTTTTTT	CASSSQGSGELFF	many	NA	TRBV6-5	TRBJ2-2
TGTGCCAGCAGCTTATACTCCTACGAGCAGTACTTC	CASSLYSYEQYF	many	NA	TRBV7-9	TRBJ2-7
TGTGCCAGCAGTGGTGGGAGGGTCCGGGATGAGCAGTTCTTC	CASSGGRVRDEQFF	many	TRBD2	TRBV2	TRBJ2-1
TGTGCCAGCAGCTTATTGGGGGACGAGCAGTACTTC	CASSLLGDEQYF	NA	NA	TRBV7-9	TRBJ2-7
TGTGCCAGCACCTCCGCCAGCGGGGGGTACAATGAGCAGTTCTTC	CASTSASGGYNEQFF	many	TRBD2	TRBV27	TRBJ2-1
TGTGCCAGCAGCGTAGAGGTCGGGGCTGGAAACACCATATATTTT	CASSVEVGAGNTIYF	NA	NA	TRBV9	TRBJ1-3
TGTGCCAGCAGCTTGGGGGTCGAGTGGGACAGGGGATACAATGAGCAGTTCTTC	CASSLGVEWDRGYNEQFF	NA	TRBD1	TRBV11-2	TRBJ2-1
TGCAGTGCTAGAGATCCATTGGGCGGTGGTTGGGGCTACACCTTC	CSARDPLGGGWGYTF	NA	NA	TRBV20-1	TRBJ1-2
TGTGCCAGCAGCGTCCGGGACAGAAAAGAGACCCAGTACTTC	CASSVRDRKETQYF	NA	TRBD1	TRBV13	TRBJ2-5
TGTGCCAGCAGGGGACTAGCGGGGGGGGAGCAGTTCTTC	CASRGLAGGEQFF	many	TRBD2	TRBV27	TRBJ2-1
TGTGCCAGCTCACCACCTGGCAGAGTATACTACGAGCAGTACTTC	CASSPPGRVYYEQYF	once	NA	TRBV18	TRBJ2-7
TGCAGCGTTCGCCGACAGGGGGTAGGGGAGACCCAGTACTTC	CSVRRQGVGETQYF	NA	TRBD1	TRBV29-1	TRBJ2-5
TGTGCCAGCTCACGGGACCGGGACAGGGGCACAGATACGCAGTATTTT	CASSRDRDRGTDTQYF	NA	TRBD1	TRBV18	TRBJ2-3
TGCGCCAGCAGCTTGCCGACTATCTCGCTTACAGATACGCAGTATTTT	CASSLPTISLTDTQYF	few	NA	TRBV5-1	TRBJ2-3
TGTGCCAGCAGTCTAACCGGGGGGGCCGGACGCAATGAGCAGTTCTTC	CASSLTGGAGRNEQFF	few	TRBD2	TRBV7-2	TRBJ2-1